What follows is one TCR beta chain and its context. Which antigen it targets is not known. Per-base qualities were not stored, and no clone one base away is much larger. Taken from the germline V gene (reference sequence), the CDR1 and CDR2 loops are GTSNPN and SVGIG. The CDR3 runs 18 amino acids, cysteine and phenylalanine included. CDR3 DNA is the only sequence kept; it has 54 bases, read in frame from the first base. The junction shows trimming of 0 bases on V and 3 bases on J, plus 20 bases between the germline ends. According to the study, the label for this sample's time point signals: baseline before first vaccination. Vaccinee samples came from UK trials COV001 and COV002, including a single-blind randomized controlled phase 2/3 trial of AZD1222 (ChAdOx1 nCoV-19) in healthy adults. For TCRbeta chain sequencing, PBMC samples from trial participants were taken at day 0 and at day 28 after the second dose.

The data were taken from a study of T cell responses to AZD1222 COVID-19 vaccine (dated by TCRdb to the early 2020s). Describing the broader study: AZD1222 recipients whose second dose came at about 4 weeks and those whose second dose came at about 12 weeks were combined into one group, since spike-specific TCR depth and breadth did not differ between the two schedules. TCR sequencing covered some 240 trial participants: 200 to 220 given two doses of AZD1222 and 26 given two doses of MenACWY control vaccine. Enrollment into the trials was organized by age into subgroups of 18-55, 56-69 and 70-plus years, and those subgroups contained approximately 160, 26 and 62 TCR-sequenced participants, respectively.

The CDR3 regions of human TCRbeta chains were analyzed by immunosequencing. The authors' analysis ran thus. Repertoire TCRs were matched against a reference library of SARS-CoV-2-specific TCRs generated with the MIRA antigen-specificity platform. Breadth was defined as the fraction of unique TCRs that were SARS-CoV-2-associated, and depth was defined as the fraction of total T cells that were SARS-CoV-2-associated. Using the MIRA data, each spike-specific TCR was mapped to the spike region that the TCR reacts to and placed in a CD4 or CD8 class. Log10-transformed breadth and depth values were compared by one-way ANOVA with Sidak's multiple comparisons tests. The clones in this table, taken by TCRdb from immuneACCESS, are in-frame only. Not every clone is retained; where verified, under half of the shortfall comes from an unresolved V gene, and the cause of the rest is unknown. That table supplies the V and J calls and clone size; D and trimming were determined from the DNA. The sample table lists under 150,000 clones, about nine tenths of them with a count of one. Clones ranked in the top ten supply about 3.4% of the sample.

Study-wide conclusions, independent of this receptor: No day 14 peak-response samples were available, so repertoires were characterized only after the peak T cell response. Spike-specific TCR breadth and depth rose significantly after two AZD1222 doses compared with day 0 and with MenACWY recipients. In the small 56-69-year group, the increase in depth fell short of significance, most likely because of low power. Nearly half of unique spike-specific TCRs reportedly recognized epitopes outside regions mutated in the B.1.351 and B.1.1.7 variants. Conclusions about previously exposed vaccinees are limited, since just 5 or 6 AZD1222 recipients were seropositive for SARS-CoV-2 at baseline. Participants were mostly white British and included more females than males, and it was suggested by the authors that clonal diversity may have been underestimated. The whole spike protein was spanned by vaccine-associated CD4 TCRs, and dominant responses were seen in regions 160-218 and 743-854.

The rearranged chain carries TRBV30 and TRBJ2-2; the D gene could be either TRBD1 or TRBD2, each agreeing at 6 bases. This sequence originates from an adult in good health. The source material was peripheral blood, sampled on day 0 of AZD1222 vaccination. Here is the DNA: TGTGCCTGGAGTGTCGCCTGGGGGGCGCCAAGGGACACCGGGGAGCTGTTTTTT. It is translated as CAWSVAWGAPRDTGELFF.